This T cell receptor (beta chain) was observed in a study of blood T cell repertoires in COVID-19. Study in general: COVID-19 samples collected from the United States, Italy and Spain covered acute and convalescent phases.

Original data processing: Reference gene primer amplification yielded estimated nucleated cell counts. Some clones are missing from TCRdb's copy, which holds only in-frame ones; the method was immunoSEQ multiplex PCR. Clone size and V and J calls were adopted from that table, with D and trimming inferred from the DNA. The sample shows 85,000 to 130,000 clones, 82% of them seen only once. There are 12 residues in the CDR3. Trimming stripped 2 bases from V and 4 bases from J, with 6 bases between. CDR1 MNHEY and CDR2 SVGAGI come from the germline V gene. The chain joins TRBV6-5 to TRBJ2-7, with unresolved D. The sequencing sample was made of peripheral blood. The sequence was collected from a man in his sixties with acute or convalescent COVID-19. CDR3 amino acids: CASSYPGYEQYF. CDR3 DNA sequence: TGTGCCAGCAGTTACCCCGGGTACGAGCAGTACTTC.